The following is a TCR beta chain sequence with its context. The CDR3 runs 12 residues. In germline, CDR1 is ENHRY, CDR2 SYGVKD. V was clipped by 6 bases and J by 7 bases, with 13 bases between them. The entry originates in a study of blood T cell repertoires in COVID-19. Background on the study: The United States, Italy and Spain were the sources of the acute and convalescent COVID-19 samples.

Sequenced by immunoSEQ multiplex PCR; TCRdb stores in-frame clones only, minus some. The sample consists of fewer than 250,000 clones, almost 85% of them appearing once. Material: peripheral blood. This chain links TRBV10-3 with TRBJ2-7; D may be TRBD1 (7 bases). This TCR derives from a man aged 45-65 years with acute or convalescent COVID-19. The CDR3 coding sequence is TGTGCCATCAGGGAGGGGGCAAAGGAGCAGTACTTC. Residues: CAIREGAKEQYF.